The present T cell receptor (beta chain) was sequenced within a study of cytomegalovirus exposure and HLA in healthy donors. A remark on this clone: No antigen is known for it.

Measured with immunoSEQ multiplex PCR; TCRdb has only the in-frame clones, and not every one. This sample has around 200,000 clones, with 80% to 85% found just once. General observations from the study: Per published reports, the classifier diagnosed cytomegalovirus status with high specificity and sensitivity.

The receptor comes from a woman aged 18-35 years in good health and CMV-seropositive. Sequenced sample: PBMCs.

The CDR3 DNA is TGTGCCAGCAGCGTAGGTGGGGCTCAAGCAGACGAGCAGTACTTC. Translation gives CASSVGGAQADEQYF. V is TRBV9 and J is TRBJ2-7; tentatively, D is TRBD1 (5 bases). CDR3 length: 15 residues. The ends were cut back, 0 bases at V and 5 bases at J, with 15 bases in the middle. CDR1 and CDR2 (germline): SGDLS, YYNGEE. The complete variable domain, with remaining parts taken from reference TRBV9 and TRBJ2-7, reads DSGVTQTPKHLITATGQRVTLRCSPRSGDLSVYWYQQSLDQGLQFLIQYYNGEERAKGNILERFSAQQFPDLHSELNLSSLELGDSALYFCASSVGGAQADEQYFGPGTRLTVT.